This entry describes one T cell receptor beta chain. Its matching antigen is unknown. Before any sequencing was done, the ViraFEST assay used viral peptide pools to expand antigen-specific CD4+ T cells. CD4+ T cell isolation took place after 10 days of culture. Confirmation by PCR established that the person had SARS-CoV-2 infection between March and December 2020. Each participant was given two doses of one vaccine (BNT162b2 or mRNA-1273). Method: immunoSEQ multiplex PCR; TCRdb's copy keeps in-frame clones and lacks some. The sample lists about 15,000 clones, about 70% occurring once. The data were obtained in a study of vaccination effects on CD4 cells after COVID-19. The CDR3 length is 13 residues. Germline V gene data show CDR1 as SGHAT and CDR2 as FQDESV (reference sequence). V was pared by 5 bases and J by 5 bases, with 5 bases of the junction left unmatched.

The rearrangement uses TRBV11-1 and TRBJ2-7, with 8 nucleotides matching TRBD1. The sample in question was CD4+ T cells from PBMCs cultured with HCoV-NL63 spike peptides, obtained after COVID-19 vaccination. This receptor was taken from a human donor who had a prior SARS-CoV-2 infection. CDR3 amino acids: CASSVRTGNEQYF. The CDR3 nucleotides are TGTGCCAGCAGCGTCCGGACAGGGAACGAGCAGTACTTC.